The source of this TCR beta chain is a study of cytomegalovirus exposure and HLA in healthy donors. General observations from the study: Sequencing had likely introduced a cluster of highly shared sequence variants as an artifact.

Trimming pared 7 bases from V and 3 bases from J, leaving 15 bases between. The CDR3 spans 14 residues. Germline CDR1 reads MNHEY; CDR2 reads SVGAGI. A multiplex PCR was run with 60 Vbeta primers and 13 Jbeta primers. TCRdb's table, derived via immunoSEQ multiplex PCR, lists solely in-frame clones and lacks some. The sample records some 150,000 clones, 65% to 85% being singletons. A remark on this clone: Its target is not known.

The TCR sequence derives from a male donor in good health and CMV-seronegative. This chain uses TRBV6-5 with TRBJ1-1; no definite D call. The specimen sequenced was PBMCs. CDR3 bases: TGTGCCAGCACACAAAGCGAGGAATACACTGAAGCTTTCTTT. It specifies CASTQSEEYTEAFF.